Each of the 9 T cell receptor beta chains below was sequenced from the same sample in a study of blood T cell repertoires in COVID-19. TCRdb keeps only in-frame clones here, not all; method: immunoSEQ multiplex PCR. This table holds 97,000 or so clones, 65% to 90% found once. Sequencing was performed on peripheral blood. The receptors were sampled from a man between 65 and 80 years old with active or convalescent COVID-19.

The chain couples TRBV29-1 to TRBJ1-2, with D possibly being TRBD1 (5 bases). Trimming removed 3 bases from V and 8 bases from J, with 10 bases in between. Germline values: CDR1 SQVTM, CDR2 ANQGSEA. The CDR3 is made up of 11 amino acids. The CDR3 here is CSVDKGWGYTF. The DNA for the CDR3 is TGCAGCGTTGACAAGGGGTGGGGCTACACCTTC.

The chain carries TRBV12-3 or TRBV12-4 and TRBJ1-2, with D unresolved. With 3 bases removed from V and 0 bases from J, the gap between germline ends came to 5 bases. This CDR3 comprises 13 residues. The CDR3 DNA reads as TGTGCCAGCAGTTTTATTTCTAACTATGGCTACACCTTC. Translation: CASSFISNYGYTF.

The V gene is TRBV2, the J gene TRBJ2-2; D is ambiguous. This CDR3 is 12 amino acids long. The germline gives CDR1 SNHLY, CDR2 FYNNEI. V lost 6 bases to trimming and J lost 4 bases, with 6 bases between them. In nucleotides, the CDR3 is TGTGCCAGCAGGGTCGGCACCGGGGAGCTGTTTTTT. The encoded protein is CASRVGTGELFF.

The chain uses TRBV6-5 and TRBJ2-1; 12 bases agree with TRBD2. The CDR3 covers 13 residues. The V gene end was trimmed by 7 bases and the J gene end by 8 bases; junction bases not matched to a gene: 3. CDR1 MNHEY and CDR2 SVGAGI come from the germline V gene. This chain's CDR3 is CASKASGGDEQFF. CDR3 DNA sequence: TGTGCCAGCAAGGCTAGCGGGGGGGATGAGCAGTTCTTC.

V and J are TRBV4-3 and TRBJ2-1; D remains ambiguous. CDR3 length equals 15 residues. V lost 0 bases and J lost 10, with 16 bases in between. The germline V gene encodes CDR1 LGHNA and CDR2 YSLEER. Here the CDR3 reads CASSQERYPMREQFF. CDR3 bases: TGCGCCAGCAGCCAAGAGCGGTACCCAATGAGGGAGCAGTTCTTC.

The chain employs TRBV29-1 and TRBJ2-3; TRBD1 aligns across 9 bases. The CDR3 extends over 14 amino acids. Trimming removed 5 bases from V and 0 bases from J; junction bases left unmatched: 3. Germline loops: CDR1 SQVTM, CDR2 ANQGSEA. CDR3 DNA sequence: TGCAGCGTTTCGGGGACAGGGAGCACAGATACGCAGTATTTT. Encoded protein: CSVSGTGSTDTQYF.

This clone has more than one count but fewer than ten. The chain combines TRBV27 with TRBJ1-4, with 10 nucleotides matching TRBD1. Germline V CDR1 and CDR2: MNHEY, SMNVEV (reference sequence). The CDR3 loop spans 14 amino acids. Losses at the gene ends were 7 bases for V and 5 bases for J; bases not matched to a gene: 4. The CDR3 bases are TGTGCCAGCACCAGGACAGGGGGAAATGAAAAACTGTTTTTT. Residues: CASTRTGGNEKLFF.

As regards this clone: A much larger clone sits a single nucleotide away, making a read error possible. The rearrangement links TRBV2 to TRBJ2-5, with 7 bases aligning to TRBD1. The CDR3 sequence is 11 residues long. From germline, CDR1 is SNHLY and CDR2 FYNNEI. V dropped 6 bases and J dropped 5; count of bases not matched to a gene: 0. DNA for the CDR3: TGTGCCAGCAGACAGGGGGAGACCCAGTACTTC. Translating gives CASRQGETQYF.

The chain links TRBV6-1 to TRBJ2-7, with TRBD1 matching over 7 bases. CDR3 length: 16 amino acids. The V and J ends lost 5 bases and 2 bases, in that order; junction bases with no gene match: 12. Germline CDR1 reads MNHNS; CDR2 reads SASEGT. The CDR3 region is CASSQDRVGIPYEQYF. The CDR3 DNA follows: TGTGCCAGCAGTCAAGACAGGGTAGGGATCCCCTACGAGCAGTACTTC.